The entry that follows covers one TCR beta chain sequence. This sample was included in a study of blood T cell repertoires in COVID-19. The overall study: T cells, B-cell-depleted T cells, or PBMCs provided the cDNA or gDNA that served as material.

Sequenced by immunoSEQ multiplex PCR; TCRdb stores in-frame clones only, minus some. Found here are 250,000 to 400,000 clones, roughly 85% of them singletons; the top ten hold under 2%. CDR1 KGHDR and CDR2 SFDVKD come from the germline V gene. The CDR3 covers 14 residues. V was pared by 4 bases and J by 7 bases, with 13 bases between. Cohorts were determined from participant-reported clinical history. The J gene is TRBJ1-5, the V gene TRBV24-1; D gene uncertain. The clonotype was recovered from a woman younger than 45 who had been exposed to COVID-19. Sequenced: PBMCs or T cells enriched from blood (not recorded which). CDR3 in DNA: TGTGCCACCAGTGACCGGGGATTAATCCAGCCCCAGCATTTT. This gives the protein CATSDRGLIQPQHF.